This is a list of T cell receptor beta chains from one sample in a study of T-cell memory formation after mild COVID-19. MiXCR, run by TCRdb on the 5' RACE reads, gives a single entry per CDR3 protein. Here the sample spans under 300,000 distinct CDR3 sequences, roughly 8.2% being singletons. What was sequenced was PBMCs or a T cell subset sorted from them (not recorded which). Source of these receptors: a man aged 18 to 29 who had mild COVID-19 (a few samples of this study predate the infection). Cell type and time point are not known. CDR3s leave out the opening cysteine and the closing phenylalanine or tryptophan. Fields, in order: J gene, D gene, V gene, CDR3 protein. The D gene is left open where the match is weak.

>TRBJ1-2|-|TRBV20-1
SARQPTNYGYT
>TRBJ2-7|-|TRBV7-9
ASSLGPAEQY
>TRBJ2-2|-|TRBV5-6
ASSLGGYFTGELF
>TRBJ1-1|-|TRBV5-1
ASMGRLNTEAF
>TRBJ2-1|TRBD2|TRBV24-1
ATSDGEGRRNEQF
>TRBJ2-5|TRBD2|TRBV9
ASSSMTSGAQETQY
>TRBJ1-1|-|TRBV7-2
ASSFDTEAF
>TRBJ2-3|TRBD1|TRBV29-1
STDRGSSTDTQY
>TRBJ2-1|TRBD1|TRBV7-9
ASSDSQGVTYNEQF
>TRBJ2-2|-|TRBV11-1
ASSLLSGELF
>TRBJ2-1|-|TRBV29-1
SVEMPSAGNEQF
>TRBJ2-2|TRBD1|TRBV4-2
ASSPLGQGTYTGELF
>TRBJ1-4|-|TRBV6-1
ASSGQTASNEKLF
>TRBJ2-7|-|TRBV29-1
SVEVADYEQY
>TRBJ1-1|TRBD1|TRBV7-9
ASSESTGMNTEAF
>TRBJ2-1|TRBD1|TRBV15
ATSTVKGAPGHEQF
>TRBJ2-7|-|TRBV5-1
ASSPPGRIYEQY
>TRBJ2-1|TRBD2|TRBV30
AWEDRYSVAGGPGF
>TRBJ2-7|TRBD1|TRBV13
ASSSTGGEQY
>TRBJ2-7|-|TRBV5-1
ASSLPQTYEQY
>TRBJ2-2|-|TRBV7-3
ASSLIGGAKSGELF
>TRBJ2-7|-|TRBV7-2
ASRLVDEQY
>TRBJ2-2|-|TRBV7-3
ASSSTVGTAGELF
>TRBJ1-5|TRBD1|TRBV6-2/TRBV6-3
ASRTTGQGNQPQH
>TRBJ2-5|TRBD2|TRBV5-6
ASSLRPGLEGETQY
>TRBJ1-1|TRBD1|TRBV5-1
ASSVQGGDTEAF
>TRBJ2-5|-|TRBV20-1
SALRETQY